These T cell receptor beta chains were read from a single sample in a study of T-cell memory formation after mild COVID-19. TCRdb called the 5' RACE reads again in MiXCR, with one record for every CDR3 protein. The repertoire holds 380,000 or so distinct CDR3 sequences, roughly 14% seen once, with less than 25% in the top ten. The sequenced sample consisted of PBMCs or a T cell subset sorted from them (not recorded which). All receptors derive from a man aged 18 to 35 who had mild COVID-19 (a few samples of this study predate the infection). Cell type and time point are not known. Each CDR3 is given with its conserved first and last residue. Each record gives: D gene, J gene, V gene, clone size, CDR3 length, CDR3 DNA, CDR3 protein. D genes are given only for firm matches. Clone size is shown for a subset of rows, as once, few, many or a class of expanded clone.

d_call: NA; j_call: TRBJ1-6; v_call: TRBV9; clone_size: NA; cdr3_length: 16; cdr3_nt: TGTGCCAGCAGCGTAGCTGAGGCGATTGTTGGTTCACCCCTCCACTTT; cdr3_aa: CASSVAEAIVGSPLHF
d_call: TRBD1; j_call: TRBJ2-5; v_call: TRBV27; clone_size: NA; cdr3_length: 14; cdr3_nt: TGTGCCAGCAGTAAGGACAGGAGTGAGGAGACCCAGTACTTC; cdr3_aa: CASSKDRSEETQYF
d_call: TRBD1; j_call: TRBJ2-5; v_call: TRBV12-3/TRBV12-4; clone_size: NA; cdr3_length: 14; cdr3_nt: TGTGCCAGCAGTGGACAGGGAATGGGAGAGACCCAGTACTTC; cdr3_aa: CASSGQGMGETQYF
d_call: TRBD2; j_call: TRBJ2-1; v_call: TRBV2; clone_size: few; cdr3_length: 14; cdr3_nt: TGTGCCAGCAGTGAAGCGGTAGCGGGGGCGGAGCAGTTCTTC; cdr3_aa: CASSEAVAGAEQFF
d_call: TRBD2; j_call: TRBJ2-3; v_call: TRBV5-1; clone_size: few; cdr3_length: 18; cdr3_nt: TGCGCCAGCACCCCCGTGCCCGGGGGGGCGGGGAACACAGATACGCAGTATTTT; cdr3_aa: CASTPVPGGAGNTDTQYF
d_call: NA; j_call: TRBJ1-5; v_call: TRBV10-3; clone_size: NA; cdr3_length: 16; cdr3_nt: TGTGCCATCAGTGATCAGAAGCTCTTTGGCAATCAGCCCCAGCATTTT; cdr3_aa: CAISDQKLFGNQPQHF
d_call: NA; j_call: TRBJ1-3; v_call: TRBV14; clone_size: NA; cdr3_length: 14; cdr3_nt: TGTGCCAGCAGCCAAGTAGGGTTTGGAAACACCATATATTTT; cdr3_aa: CASSQVGFGNTIYF
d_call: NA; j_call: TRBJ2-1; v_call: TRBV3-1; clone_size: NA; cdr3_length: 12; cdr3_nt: TGTGCCAGCAACTGGTTGGGTAATGAGCAGTTCTTC; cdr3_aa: CASNWLGNEQFF
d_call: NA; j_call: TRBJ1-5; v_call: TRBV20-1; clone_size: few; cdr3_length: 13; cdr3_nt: TGCAGTGCTAGAGATTCCCCTCAATGGCCCCAGCATTTT; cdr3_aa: CSARDSPQWPQHF
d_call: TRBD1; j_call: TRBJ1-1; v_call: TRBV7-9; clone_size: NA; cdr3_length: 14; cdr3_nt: TGTGCCAGCAGCTTAGGACAGGGAGAGACTGAAGCTTTCTTT; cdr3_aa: CASSLGQGETEAFF
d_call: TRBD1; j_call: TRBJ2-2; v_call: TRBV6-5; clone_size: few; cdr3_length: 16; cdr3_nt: TGTGCCAGCAGGAGACAGGGGGCCCACAACACCGGGGAGCTGTTTTTT; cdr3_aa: CASRRQGAHNTGELFF
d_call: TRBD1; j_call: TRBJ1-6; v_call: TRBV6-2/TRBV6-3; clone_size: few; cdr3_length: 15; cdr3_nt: TGTGCCAGCAGCCTGCAGGGACAGGGGAATTCACCCCTCCACTTT; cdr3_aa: CASSLQGQGNSPLHF
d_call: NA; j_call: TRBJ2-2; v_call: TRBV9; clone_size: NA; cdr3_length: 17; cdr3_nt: TGTGCCAGCAGCCGGCTAAGGGGGAGTAGGGGCACCGGGGAGCTGTTTTTT; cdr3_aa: CASSRLRGSRGTGELFF
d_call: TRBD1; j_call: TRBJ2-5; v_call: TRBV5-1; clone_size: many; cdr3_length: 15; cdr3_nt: TGCGCCAGCAGCCCCAACCGGGACAGGGGAGAGACCCAGTACTTC; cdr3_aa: CASSPNRDRGETQYF
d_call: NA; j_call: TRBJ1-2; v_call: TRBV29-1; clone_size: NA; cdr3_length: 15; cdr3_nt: TGCAGCGTTCTACCCGGCGGATGGCAGAACTATGGCTACACCTTC; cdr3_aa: CSVLPGGWQNYGYTF
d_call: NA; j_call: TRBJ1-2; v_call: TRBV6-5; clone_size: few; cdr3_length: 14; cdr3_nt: TGTGCCAGCAGTTACTCAAGGGGTAACTATGGCTACACCTTC; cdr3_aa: CASSYSRGNYGYTF
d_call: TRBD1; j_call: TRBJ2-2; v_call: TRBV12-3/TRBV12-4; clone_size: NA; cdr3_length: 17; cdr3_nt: TGTGCCAGCAGTTTCACTCTAGGGGACAGACGGACCGGGGAGCTGTTTTTT; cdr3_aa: CASSFTLGDRRTGELFF
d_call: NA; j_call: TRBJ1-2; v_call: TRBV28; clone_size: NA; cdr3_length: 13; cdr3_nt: TGTGCCTGTGGGGGGGGGATCGGCTATGGCTACACCTTC; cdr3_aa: CACGGGIGYGYTF
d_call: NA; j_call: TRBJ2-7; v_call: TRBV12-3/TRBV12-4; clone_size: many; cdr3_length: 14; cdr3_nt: TGTGCCAGCAGTTTATCAGGTAGATCCTACGAGCAGTACTTC; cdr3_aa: CASSLSGRSYEQYF
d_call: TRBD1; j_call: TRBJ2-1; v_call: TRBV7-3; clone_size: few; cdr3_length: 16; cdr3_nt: TGTGCCAGCTCCAGCCTAGGGACAGGGCCCTACAATGAGCAGTTCTTC; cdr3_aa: CASSSLGTGPYNEQFF
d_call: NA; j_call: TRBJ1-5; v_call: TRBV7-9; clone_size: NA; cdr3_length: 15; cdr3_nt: TGTGCCAGCAGCTCGAGCTTGGGAGGAAATCAGCCCCAGCATTTT; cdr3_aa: CASSSSLGGNQPQHF
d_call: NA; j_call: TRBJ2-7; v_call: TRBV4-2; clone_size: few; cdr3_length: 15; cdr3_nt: TGTGCCAGCAGCCAAGAACTTTGGGGCTCCTACGAGCAGTACTTC; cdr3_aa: CASSQELWGSYEQYF
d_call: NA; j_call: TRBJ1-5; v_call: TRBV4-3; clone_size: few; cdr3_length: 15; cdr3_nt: TGCGCCAGCAGCCAAGATTCCAGGGGCAATCAGCCCCAGCATTTT; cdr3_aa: CASSQDSRGNQPQHF
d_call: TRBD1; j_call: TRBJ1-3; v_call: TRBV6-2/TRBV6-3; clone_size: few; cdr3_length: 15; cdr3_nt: TGTGCCAGCAGTCCGGACAGGGTTTATGGAAACACCATATATTTT; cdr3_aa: CASSPDRVYGNTIYF
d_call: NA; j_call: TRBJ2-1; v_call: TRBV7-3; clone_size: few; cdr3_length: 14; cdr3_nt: TGTGCCAGCAGCCCCAGTACAGGATACAATGAGCAGTTCTTC; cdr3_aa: CASSPSTGYNEQFF
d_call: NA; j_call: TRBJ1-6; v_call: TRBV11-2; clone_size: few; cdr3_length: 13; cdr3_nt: TGTGCCAGCAGTTTGACGGTGAAATCACCCCTCCACTTT; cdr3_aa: CASSLTVKSPLHF
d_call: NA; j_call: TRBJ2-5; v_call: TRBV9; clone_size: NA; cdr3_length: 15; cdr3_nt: TGTGCCAGCAGCGTAGACCCCGGGGTTCAAGAGACCCAGTACTTC; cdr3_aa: CASSVDPGVQETQYF
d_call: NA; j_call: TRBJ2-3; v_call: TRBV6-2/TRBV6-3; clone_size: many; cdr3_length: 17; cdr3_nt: TGTGCCAGCAGGACGAAGGTGGGGACGCTTAGCACAGATACGCAGTATTTT; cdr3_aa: CASRTKVGTLSTDTQYF
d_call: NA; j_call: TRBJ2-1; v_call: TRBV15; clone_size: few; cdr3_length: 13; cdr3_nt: TGTGCCACCAGCCCGGACCGTTACAATGAGCAGTTCTTC; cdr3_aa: CATSPDRYNEQFF
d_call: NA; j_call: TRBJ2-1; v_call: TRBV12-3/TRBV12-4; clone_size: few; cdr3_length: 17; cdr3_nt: TGTGCCAGCAGTTTGGATCGGGCCAGCAGTTCCTACAATGAGCAGTTCTTC; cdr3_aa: CASSLDRASSSYNEQFF
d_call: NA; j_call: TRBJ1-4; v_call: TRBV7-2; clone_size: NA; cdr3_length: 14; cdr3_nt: TGTGCCAGCAGCTTCCAGTGGGGGGGTGAAAAACTGTTTTTT; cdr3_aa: CASSFQWGGEKLFF
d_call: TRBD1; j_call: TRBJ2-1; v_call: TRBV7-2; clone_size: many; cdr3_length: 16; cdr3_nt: TGTGCCAGCAGCGATAATTTCCGGGACAGGCATTGTGAGCAGTTCTTC; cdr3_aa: CASSDNFRDRHCEQFF
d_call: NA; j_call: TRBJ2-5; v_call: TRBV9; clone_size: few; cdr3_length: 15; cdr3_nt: TGTGCCAGCAGCGTAGCTCAAGGGGCTGGGGAGACCCAGTACTTC; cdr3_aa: CASSVAQGAGETQYF
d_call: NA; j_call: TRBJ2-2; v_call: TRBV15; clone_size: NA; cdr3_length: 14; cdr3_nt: TGTGCCACCAGCCGCAGGGTGGTAGTCGGGGAGCTGTTTTTT; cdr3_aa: CATSRRVVVGELFF
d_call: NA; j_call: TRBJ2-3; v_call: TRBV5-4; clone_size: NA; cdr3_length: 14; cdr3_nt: TGTGCCAGCAGCTTGCGGCAGGGCATAGATACGCAGTATTTT; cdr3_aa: CASSLRQGIDTQYF
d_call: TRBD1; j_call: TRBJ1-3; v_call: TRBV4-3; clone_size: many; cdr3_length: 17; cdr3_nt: TGCGCCAGCAGCCTAGGAGGATCAGGGGGCACAGAAAACACCATATATTTT; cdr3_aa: CASSLGGSGGTENTIYF
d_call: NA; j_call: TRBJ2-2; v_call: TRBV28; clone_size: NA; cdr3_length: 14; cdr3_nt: TGTGCCAGCAGGGGCGGACAAAACACCGGGGAGCTGTTTTTT; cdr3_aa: CASRGGQNTGELFF
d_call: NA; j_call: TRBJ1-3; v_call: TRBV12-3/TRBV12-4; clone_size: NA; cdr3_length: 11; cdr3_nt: TGTGCCAGCAGCCCAGGACTCACCATATATTTT; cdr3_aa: CASSPGLTIYF
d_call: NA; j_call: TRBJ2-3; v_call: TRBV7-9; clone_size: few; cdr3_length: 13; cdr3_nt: TGTGCCAGCAGCTCCGGTTATGGTGATACGCAGTATTTT; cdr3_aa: CASSSGYGDTQYF
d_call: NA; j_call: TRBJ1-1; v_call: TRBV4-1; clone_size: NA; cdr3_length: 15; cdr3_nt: TGCGCCAGCAGCCAAGGGGAGGGTTCTAACACTGAAGCTTTCTTT; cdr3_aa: CASSQGEGSNTEAFF
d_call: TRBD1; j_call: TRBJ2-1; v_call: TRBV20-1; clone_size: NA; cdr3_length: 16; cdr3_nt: TGCAGTGCTAGAGATGGGCGGACAGGGTCCTACAATGAGCAGTTCTTC; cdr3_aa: CSARDGRTGSYNEQFF
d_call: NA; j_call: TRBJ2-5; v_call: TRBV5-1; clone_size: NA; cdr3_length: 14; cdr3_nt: TGCGCCAGCAGCCCTCGGGGATCCCAAGAGACCCAGTACTTC; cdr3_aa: CASSPRGSQETQYF
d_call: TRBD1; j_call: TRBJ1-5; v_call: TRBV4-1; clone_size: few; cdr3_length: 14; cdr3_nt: TGCGCCAGCAGCTATCCCGGGACAGACCAGCCCCAGCATTTT; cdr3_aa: CASSYPGTDQPQHF
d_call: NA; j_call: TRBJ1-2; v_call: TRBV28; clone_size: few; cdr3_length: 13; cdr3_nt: TGTGCCAGCAATGGGTACGAGGTTGATGGCTACACCTTC; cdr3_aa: CASNGYEVDGYTF
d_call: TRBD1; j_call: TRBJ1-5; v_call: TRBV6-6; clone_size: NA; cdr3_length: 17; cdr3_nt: TGTGCCAGCAGTCTCCGGGACAGGGTTTTTGTATATCAGCCCCAGCATTTT; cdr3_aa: CASSLRDRVFVYQPQHF